One and the same sample provided the 6 T cell receptor beta chains below, sequenced in a study of blood T cells in healthy people across ages. A sample-barcoded 5' primer and a J-beta primer mix were used in a second PCR of roughly 6 to 11 cycles. TCRdb reprocessed the 5' RACE reads via MiXCR and lists one record per CDR3 protein. Counted here are about 900,000 distinct CDR3 sequences, about 44% occurring once; the ten biggest clones make up around an eighth. Sequenced: blood. These TCRs come from a man aged 30 to 45 in good health.

In its sample, this clonotype was seen a few times. The chain's CDR3 is CSVVPSGTDYEQYF. The CDR3 DNA reads as TGCAGCGTTGTACCCTCGGGGACAGACTACGAGCAGTACTTC. V is TRBV29-1 and J is TRBJ2-7; TRBD1 aligns across 7 bases. The CDR3 is 14 residues long. CDR1 and CDR2 from the germline V gene are SQVTM and ANQGSEA. The junction had 9 bases not matched to a gene; V was cut back by 4 bases and J by 3 bases.

V is TRBV20-1 and J is TRBJ2-7, with a possible D match to TRBD2 (5 bases). Trimming pared 2 bases from V and 4 bases from J, leaving 15 bases between. The CDR3 length is 14 residues. CDR1 is DFQATT, CDR2 SNEGSKA, per germline (reference sequence). The CDR3 region is CSARPEGPNYEQYF. CDR3 DNA: TGCAGTGCTAGACCCGAGGGTCCCAATTACGAGCAGTACTTC.

The J gene is TRBJ2-7, the V gene TRBV20-1, with 7 bases matching TRBD2. The CDR3 totals 12 residues. Losses at the gene ends were 3 bases for V and 4 bases for J; bases not matched to a gene: 3. CDR1 and CDR2 (germline): DFQATT, SNEGSKA (reference sequence). This CDR3 reads CSARTAGYEQYF. In nucleotides, the CDR3 is TGCAGTGCTAGGACAGCGGGGTACGAGCAGTACTTC.

The chain couples TRBV2 to TRBJ1-5, with D possibly matching TRBD1 (5 bases). The length of the CDR3 is 15 residues. Germline V gene lookup returns CDR1 SNHLY and CDR2 FYNNEI. The ends were cut back, 1 base at V and 3 bases at J, with 10 bases in the middle. CDR3 in DNA: TGTGCCAGCAGTGAAGTCAGCAGGGACAATCAGCCCCAGCATTTT. It is translated as CASSEVSRDNQPQHF. Full variable domain (rest looked up from reference TRBV2 and TRBJ1-5): EPEVTQTPSHQVTQMGQEVILRCVPISNHLYFYWYRQILGQKVEFLVSFYNNEISEKSEIFDDQFSVERPDGSNFTLKIRSTKLEDSAMYFCASSEVSRDNQPQHFGDGTRLSIL.

CDR3 in amino acids: CASSYSSGPNEQFF. The CDR3 DNA reads TGCGCCAGCAGCTATTCTAGCGGGCCCAATGAGCAGTTCTTC. This chain links TRBV5-1 with TRBJ2-1, with TRBD2 matching 8 bases. V was pared by 3 bases and J by 6 bases, with 5 bases of the junction left unmatched. CDR1 SGHRS and CDR2 YFSETQ come from the germline V gene. This CDR3 is built from 14 residues.

The rearrangement links TRBV24-1 to TRBJ2-5; D assignment may be TRBD1 or TRBD2 (5 bases each). The CDR3 is made up of 13 amino acids. V was pared by 7 bases and J by 11 bases, with 19 bases between. Germline CDR1 and CDR2: KGHDR and SFDVKD. The CDR3 region is CATRGREFHEQYF. The CDR3 coding sequence is TGTGCCACCAGGGGCAGGGAGTTTCATGAGCAGTACTTC.